Sequencing of this T cell receptor beta chain was carried out in a study of shared clonotypes between healthy human individuals. CD4+ cells yielded CD45RA+ naive and CD45RA-negative memory subsets. TCRdb keeps only in-frame clones here, not all; method: immunoSEQ multiplex PCR. The sample contains about 2,500,000 clones, roughly nine tenths of which appear only once. The CDR3 spans 14 residues. Germline V gene data show CDR1 as SGHRS and CDR2 as YFSETQ. The ends were cut back, 4 bases at V and 1 base at J, with 11 bases in the middle. The chain couples TRBV5-1 to TRBJ1-1, with D unresolved. Sequencing was carried out using naive CD4+ T cells sorted from blood. The sample's subset: CD45RA+ positively selected. This clonotype was sampled from a man between 18 and 35 years old in good health. This CDR3 reads CASSIGRANTEAFF. The CDR3, as DNA: TGCGCCAGCAGCATAGGACGTGCGAACACTGAAGCTTTCTTT.